These T cell receptor beta chains were read from a single sample in a study of T cell responses to AZD1222 COVID-19 vaccine. Sequencing used immunoSEQ multiplex PCR; TCRdb keeps in-frame clones, though not all of them. The sample includes under 150,000 clones, almost 95% of them seen just once. The sequencing here drew on peripheral blood, taken 28 days after the second AZD1222 dose. These receptors were collected from an adult who received the AZD1222 COVID-19 vaccine. Each CDR3 is given with its conserved first and last residue. Each record gives: D gene, CDR3 length, V gene, J gene, clone size, CDR3 DNA, CDR3 protein. D genes are given only for firm matches. Clone size is given for some rows only: seen once, a few or many times, or a class if the clone is expanded.

d_call: -; cdr3_length: 12; v_call: TRBV28; j_call: TRBJ1-2; clone_size: -; cdr3_nt: TGTGCCAGCAGTACCCGGACCGGTGGCTACACCTTC; cdr3_aa: CASSTRTGGYTF
d_call: -; cdr3_length: 15; v_call: TRBV3-1/TRBV3-2; j_call: TRBJ1-2; clone_size: -; cdr3_nt: TGTGCCAGCAGCGCGGGACACATCCTTAACTATGGCTACACCTTC; cdr3_aa: CASSAGHILNYGYTF
d_call: TRBD1; cdr3_length: 13; v_call: TRBV19; j_call: TRBJ1-1; clone_size: -; cdr3_nt: TGTGCCAGTAGTGACACAGGGGACACTGAAGCTTTCTTT; cdr3_aa: CASSDTGDTEAFF
d_call: -; cdr3_length: 16; v_call: TRBV30; j_call: TRBJ1-1; clone_size: -; cdr3_nt: TGTGCCTGGAGTGTCAAGACAGAGATCCCGAACACTGAAGCTTTCTTT; cdr3_aa: CAWSVKTEIPNTEAFF
d_call: -; cdr3_length: 14; v_call: TRBV18; j_call: TRBJ1-1; clone_size: once; cdr3_nt: TGTGCCAGCTCACCGGGGCAGAGAAACACTGAAGCTTTCTTT; cdr3_aa: CASSPGQRNTEAFF
d_call: -; cdr3_length: 15; v_call: TRBV4-2; j_call: TRBJ1-2; clone_size: -; cdr3_nt: TGTGCCAGCAGCCAACTGAGGGAAGGGCCCTATGGCTACACCTTC; cdr3_aa: CASSQLREGPYGYTF
d_call: -; cdr3_length: 13; v_call: TRBV7-2; j_call: TRBJ2-5; clone_size: -; cdr3_nt: TGTGCCAGCAGCTTCAGACACCAAGAGACCCAGTACTTC; cdr3_aa: CASSFRHQETQYF
d_call: -; cdr3_length: 14; v_call: TRBV2; j_call: TRBJ2-3; clone_size: -; cdr3_nt: TGTGCCAGCAATTTGATGGCAGGGGCAGATACGCAGTATTTT; cdr3_aa: CASNLMAGADTQYF
d_call: -; cdr3_length: 11; v_call: TRBV29-1; j_call: TRBJ1-2; clone_size: -; cdr3_nt: TGCAGCGTCAACAGCAACTATGGCTACACCTTC; cdr3_aa: CSVNSNYGYTF
d_call: -; cdr3_length: 13; v_call: TRBV5-1; j_call: TRBJ1-2; clone_size: -; cdr3_nt: TGCGCCAGCAGCTTAGGCGGGAACTATGGCTACACCTTC; cdr3_aa: CASSLGGNYGYTF
d_call: -; cdr3_length: 16; v_call: TRBV12-5; j_call: TRBJ1-5; clone_size: -; cdr3_nt: TGTGCTAGTGGTCCTCCCTTACGGGGTGACGGTCAGCCCCAGCATTTT; cdr3_aa: CASGPPLRGDGQPQHF
d_call: -; cdr3_length: 15; v_call: TRBV6-5; j_call: TRBJ1-5; clone_size: -; cdr3_nt: TGTGCCAGCAGTAGTGGAATGGTTAGCAATCAGCCCCAGCATTTT; cdr3_aa: CASSSGMVSNQPQHF
d_call: -; cdr3_length: 14; v_call: TRBV6-5; j_call: TRBJ1-2; clone_size: once; cdr3_nt: TGTGCCAGCAGTTACTCCGGACAGTTCTATGGCTACACCTTC; cdr3_aa: CASSYSGQFYGYTF
d_call: -; cdr3_length: 14; v_call: TRBV10-3; j_call: TRBJ1-2; clone_size: -; cdr3_nt: TGTGCCATCAGTGCCGGTTCGGGAAACTATGGCTACACCTTC; cdr3_aa: CAISAGSGNYGYTF
d_call: -; cdr3_length: 16; v_call: TRBV7-9; j_call: TRBJ1-3; clone_size: -; cdr3_nt: TGTGCCAGCAGCTCCGGACAGAGGGATACTGGAAACACCATATATTTT; cdr3_aa: CASSSGQRDTGNTIYF
d_call: TRBD1; cdr3_length: 16; v_call: TRBV27; j_call: TRBJ1-1; clone_size: -; cdr3_nt: TGTGCCAGCAGTTTAAACCGGGACAGGGGGCGAGTGGCAGCTTTCTTT; cdr3_aa: CASSLNRDRGRVAAFF
d_call: -; cdr3_length: 13; v_call: TRBV27; j_call: TRBJ2-1; clone_size: few; cdr3_nt: TGTGCCAGCAGTTTTGAACCCGGGAATGAGCAGTTCTTC; cdr3_aa: CASSFEPGNEQFF
d_call: TRBD1; cdr3_length: 17; v_call: TRBV6-6; j_call: TRBJ2-1; clone_size: -; cdr3_nt: TGTGCCAGCAGTCATACACCGGGACAGGGTTCTCCATATGAGCAGTTCTTC; cdr3_aa: CASSHTPGQGSPYEQFF
d_call: TRBD1; cdr3_length: 14; v_call: TRBV2; j_call: TRBJ1-2; clone_size: once; cdr3_nt: TGTGCCAGCGGACAGGGACTAACGAGTGGCGGCTACACCTTC; cdr3_aa: CASGQGLTSGGYTF
d_call: -; cdr3_length: 14; v_call: TRBV11-2; j_call: TRBJ1-1; clone_size: -; cdr3_nt: TGTGCCAGCAGCGAAATCCTCCCCGGCACTGAAGCTTTCTTT; cdr3_aa: CASSEILPGTEAFF
d_call: TRBD1; cdr3_length: 16; v_call: TRBV6-2/TRBV6-3; j_call: TRBJ1-1; clone_size: -; cdr3_nt: TGTGCCAGCAGCCCCTCCGGGACAGGGTCGGCCACTGAAGCTTTCTTT; cdr3_aa: CASSPSGTGSATEAFF
d_call: -; cdr3_length: 12; v_call: TRBV30; j_call: TRBJ1-6; clone_size: -; cdr3_nt: TGTGCCTGGAGTAGGGGGGATTCACCCCTCCACTTT; cdr3_aa: CAWSRGDSPLHF
d_call: -; cdr3_length: 13; v_call: TRBV5-4; j_call: TRBJ1-3; clone_size: -; cdr3_nt: TGTGCCAGCAGCTTGTTCGACGGAAACACCATATATTTT; cdr3_aa: CASSLFDGNTIYF
d_call: -; cdr3_length: 14; v_call: TRBV27; j_call: TRBJ1-2; clone_size: -; cdr3_nt: TGTGCCAGCAGTCCGTCACAGGGATGGGGTGGCTACACCTTC; cdr3_aa: CASSPSQGWGGYTF
d_call: -; cdr3_length: 13; v_call: TRBV9; j_call: TRBJ1-1; clone_size: once; cdr3_nt: TGTGCCAGCAGCGTTACAGTGAACACTGAAGCTTTCTTT; cdr3_aa: CASSVTVNTEAFF
d_call: -; cdr3_length: 14; v_call: TRBV15; j_call: TRBJ2-7; clone_size: -; cdr3_nt: TGTGCCACCAGCAGAGATCCGGGTAGAGGCGAGCAGTACTTC; cdr3_aa: CATSRDPGRGEQYF
d_call: -; cdr3_length: 16; v_call: TRBV28; j_call: TRBJ2-1; clone_size: -; cdr3_nt: TGTGCCAGCACCTCTCATGGGACGCTTATACAATATGAGCAGTTCTTC; cdr3_aa: CASTSHGTLIQYEQFF